This T cell receptor (beta chain) was captured in a study of blood T cells in healthy people across ages. A sample-barcoded 5' primer and a J-beta primer mix were used in a second PCR of roughly 7 to 11 cycles. MiXCR, run by TCRdb on the 5' RACE reads, gives a single entry per CDR3 protein. The data show approximately 1.5 million distinct CDR3 sequences, 40% to 45% seen once. Findings of the study overall: More naive CD4+ cells and higher diversity marked long-lived donors relative to aged donors.

Points on this clonotype: No antigen is known for it.

V gave up 0 bases and J gave up 3 bases; unmatched junction bases: 8. The CDR3 consists of 17 residues. CDR1 and CDR2 (germline): LGHDT, YNNKEL (reference sequence). V and J are TRBV3-1 and TRBJ1-3, with 7 bases lining up with TRBD1. Material: blood. The clonotype was recovered from a woman aged 18-35 years in good health. The DNA of the CDR3 is TGTGCCAGCAGCCAAGATTGGGGACAGCTAGGTGGAAACACCATATATTTT. This translates into CASSQDWGQLGGNTIYF. Based on the CDR3 plus reference TRBV3-1 and TRBJ1-3, the full variable domain is DTAVSQTPKYLVTQMGNDKSIKCEQNLGHDTMYWYKQDSKKFLKIMFSYNNKELIINETVPNRFSPKSPDKAHLNLHINSLELGDSAVYFCASSQDWGQLGGNTIYFGEGSWLTVV.